The rows below give T cell receptor beta chains drawn from one sample of a study of patients and donors after allogeneic stem cell transplantation. TCRdb used MiXCR to reprocess the RT-PCR reads, holding one entry per CDR3 protein. Of about 960,000 distinct CDR3 sequences listed, more than 15% are singletons. Sequences were obtained from blood, either unsorted or a sorted T cell fraction (not recorded which). The receptors here all came from a human donor who was either an allogeneic HSCT recipient or a stem cell or donor lymphocyte infusion donor (not recorded which). It is not recorded whose cells these are; they may come from a transplant donor. The CDR3 runs from the conserved cysteine through the conserved F or W. Fields, in order: clone size, V gene, CDR3 length, J gene, D gene, CDR3 DNA, CDR3 protein. The D gene is left open where the match is weak. The listing skips clone size in some rows; elsewhere it reads once, few, many or a size class.

.	TRBV15	13	TRBJ1-2	.	TGTGCCACCAGCAGAGAAGTGGTCAGAGGCTACACCTTC	CATSREVVRGYTF
.	TRBV7-3	13	TRBJ2-2	.	TGTGCCAGCAGTCACAGGGACGGCGGGGAGCTGTTTTTT	CASSHRDGGELFF
few	TRBV7-9	17	TRBJ1-4	.	TGTGCCAGCAGCTCATCAGGGAAGAATCTTTTGGATGAAAAACTGTTTTTT	CASSSSGKNLLDEKLFF
.	TRBV12-3/TRBV12-4	18	TRBJ2-5	TRBD2	TGTGCCAGCAGTTTAAGACTAGCGGGAGGAGGGGGACAAGAGACCCAGTACTTC	CASSLRLAGGGGQETQYF
.	TRBV12-3/TRBV12-4	11	TRBJ1-2	.	TGTGCCAGCAGTGGTGGAAGATGGGAAACCTTC	CASSGGRWETF
.	TRBV20-1	12	TRBJ2-3	TRBD2	TGCAGTGCAGAAACTAGCGGAGATACGCAGTATTTT	CSAETSGDTQYF
.	TRBV9	12	TRBJ2-1	.	TGTGCCAGCAGCGCCCATTACAATGAGCAGTTCTTC	CASSAHYNEQFF
few	TRBV9	14	TRBJ2-7	.	TGTGCCAGCAGCAGGTGGAGCGGTCAGTACGAGCAGTACTTC	CASSRWSGQYEQYF
few	TRBV20-1	16	TRBJ2-1	TRBD2	TGCAGTGCCGGAGGACTAGCGGGAGAGGGGCGGAATGAGCAGTTCTTC	CSAGGLAGEGRNEQFF
.	TRBV25-1	13	TRBJ1-1	.	TGTGCCAGCAGTGAAACTCCGAACACTGAAGCTTTCTTT	CASSETPNTEAFF
.	TRBV27	14	TRBJ2-7	.	TGTGCCAGCAGTTTGGGAGGACAGGACTACGAGCAGTACTTC	CASSLGGQDYEQYF
many	TRBV7-9	15	TRBJ1-1	.	TGTGCCAGCAGCTTAGTCGGGAATTTGAACACTGAAGCTTTCTTT	CASSLVGNLNTEAFF
.	TRBV20-1	16	TRBJ2-1	TRBD2	TGCAGTGCTAGAGATCAGGCTAGCGGATCCTACAATGAGCAGTTCTTC	CSARDQASGSYNEQFF
few	TRBV24-1	17	TRBJ2-1	TRBD2	TGTGCCACCAGTGATTTAAGCCTTAGCGGGAGTATGGATGAGCAGTTCTTC	CATSDLSLSGSMDEQFF
.	TRBV12-3/TRBV12-4	14	TRBJ1-1	.	TGTGCCAGCAGTGTCCCCGGGTTGAAAACTGAAGCTTTCTTT	CASSVPGLKTEAFF
many	TRBV4-3	13	TRBJ2-2	TRBD1	TGCGCCAGCAGCCGACAGGGTTCCGGGGAGCTGTTTTTT	CASSRQGSGELFF
many	TRBV12-3/TRBV12-4	14	TRBJ2-5	.	TGTGCCAGCAGCCCTGCCGGGATCCAAGAGACCCAGTACTTC	CASSPAGIQETQYF
.	TRBV6-1	14	TRBJ2-1	.	TGTGCCAGCAGTCCACTAGAGGGGGTGCACCTGCAGTTCTTC	CASSPLEGVHLQFF
.	TRBV20-1	12	TRBJ1-2	TRBD1	TGCAGTGCCGTGACAGGGGGCGCTGGCTACACCTTC	CSAVTGGAGYTF
.	TRBV12-5	17	TRBJ2-5	TRBD2	TGTGCTAGTGGTTTATTAGCGGGGGGGCCACTTATGGAGACCCAGTACTTC	CASGLLAGGPLMETQYF
.	TRBV4-1	17	TRBJ2-2	TRBD2	TGCGCCAGCAGCCCACCATGGCTAGCGGATAACACCGGGGAGCTGTTTTTT	CASSPPWLADNTGELFF
few	TRBV4-3	18	TRBJ2-1	TRBD2	TGCGCCAGCAGCCCGGGACTAGCGGGGGGGGCGAACTACAATGAGCAGTTCTTC	CASSPGLAGGANYNEQFF
few	TRBV6-1	17	TRBJ1-5	.	TGTGCCAGCAGTGAAATACGTCTGGGGGGGGCACGGCAGCCCCAGCATTTT	CASSEIRLGGARQPQHF
many	TRBV20-1	13	TRBJ2-3	TRBD2	TGCAGTGCTCCTAGCGGGAGCACAGATACGCAGTATTTT	CSAPSGSTDTQYF
.	TRBV7-9	14	TRBJ2-3	.	TGTGCCAGCAGCCGGGACACCCAAGGGGATACGCAGTATTTT	CASSRDTQGDTQYF
few	TRBV6-5	16	TRBJ2-1	.	TGTGCCAGCAGTTACTCTGGCGTTCGCTCCTACAATGAGCAGTTCTTC	CASSYSGVRSYNEQFF
few	TRBV27	15	TRBJ2-7	TRBD2	TGTGCCAGCAGTTTACGAGGACTAGCAGGCTACGAGCAGTACTTC	CASSLRGLAGYEQYF
.	TRBV24-1	16	TRBJ2-1	TRBD1	TGTGCCACCAGTGATCTCCGGGACAGGAGAAACAATGAGCAGTTCTTC	CATSDLRDRRNNEQFF
.	TRBV18	16	TRBJ1-2	TRBD1	TGTGCCAGCTCACCAATGACAGGGAAGGCTAACTATGGCTACACCTTC	CASSPMTGKANYGYTF
.	TRBV30	15	TRBJ2-5	.	TGTGCCTGGAGTGTAAATTTGGGGAAGTTTGAGACCCAGTACTTC	CAWSVNLGKFETQYF
.	TRBV4-1	20	TRBJ2-6	TRBD1	TGCGCCAGCAGCCAAGATTTGGCAGGGGGTTTGGGATCTGGGGCCAACGTCCTGACTTTC	CASSQDLAGGLGSGANVLTF
few	TRBV7-7	13	TRBJ2-7	.	TGTGCTAGCAGCCCTAACAGGGTAGGGGAGCAGTACTTC	CASSPNRVGEQYF
few	TRBV6-5	19	TRBJ2-3	TRBD2	TGTGCCAGCAGTTACTCCCGACTAGCGGGGGGTCCTAGCACAGATACGCAGTATTTT	CASSYSRLAGGPSTDTQYF
.	TRBV2	13	TRBJ2-7	.	TGTGCCAGCACGGGAGAGAATACCTACGAGCAGTACTTC	CASTGENTYEQYF
.	TRBV7-9	17	TRBJ2-1	TRBD2	TGTGCCAGCAGCTTAGGGGGACTAGCGGGAGAAAACAATGAGCAGTTCTTC	CASSLGGLAGENNEQFF
few	TRBV20-1	13	TRBJ2-5	TRBD1	TGCAGTGCACCGGGACAGAAACAAGAGACCCAGTACTTC	CSAPGQKQETQYF
.	TRBV9	13	TRBJ2-1	.	TGTGCCAGCAGTCCAGGTGGAGCAGGTGAGCAGTTCTTC	CASSPGGAGEQFF
.	TRBV20-1	16	TRBJ2-3	TRBD2	TGCAGTGCTAGGGGTTCTAGCGGGAGATTGGCAGATACGCAGTATTTT	CSARGSSGRLADTQYF
few	TRBV11-2	15	TRBJ2-2	TRBD1	TGTGCCAGCAGCTTAGGCAGGGGGAGCACCGGGGAGCTGTTTTTT	CASSLGRGSTGELFF
.	TRBV12-3/TRBV12-4	14	TRBJ1-2	.	TGTGCCAGCAGTCTACTCAGGGGAAGGGATGGCTACACCTTC	CASSLLRGRDGYTF
few	TRBV11-2	11	TRBJ2-7	.	TGTGCCAGCAGAGGGGGTATCGAGCAGTACTTC	CASRGGIEQYF
few	TRBV2	16	TRBJ2-1	.	TGTGCCAGCAGCGCCTTGAGGCCACGATCCTACAATGAGCAGTTCTTC	CASSALRPRSYNEQFF
.	TRBV20-1	13	TRBJ2-7	.	TGCAGTGCTCCGATAACCAGCTCCTACGAGCAGTACTTC	CSAPITSSYEQYF
.	TRBV7-2	15	TRBJ2-5	.	TGTGCCAGCAGCTTAGAAGGCGGTCTAGAAAAGACCCAGTACTTC	CASSLEGGLEKTQYF
.	TRBV6-2/TRBV6-3	15	TRBJ1-5	.	TGTGCCAGCAGCCGTACTTGGAATAGCAATCAGCCCCAGCATTTT	CASSRTWNSNQPQHF
.	TRBV6-1	15	TRBJ2-7	TRBD1	TGTGCCAGCAGTCACCGGGACAGGAGCTCCTACGAGCAGTACTTC	CASSHRDRSSYEQYF
.	TRBV6-1	18	TRBJ2-1	TRBD2	TGTGCCAGCAGTCCCCCTACACGGACTAGCGGGAGCTACAATGAGCAGTTCTTC	CASSPPTRTSGSYNEQFF
.	TRBV12-3/TRBV12-4	15	TRBJ1-2	.	TGTGCCAGCAGTTTGCGCAGCCTAATTAACTATGGCTACACCTTC	CASSLRSLINYGYTF
few	TRBV6-5	16	TRBJ1-1	.	TGTGCCAGCAGTTACCTACAGGTTGGGGGTAACACTGAAGCTTTCTTT	CASSYLQVGGNTEAFF